The clone carrying this T cell receptor (beta chain) was counted a single time. The data belong to a study of identifying expanded T cells in peripheral blood. TCRdb's table, derived via immunoSEQ multiplex PCR, lists solely in-frame clones and lacks some. The top ten hold less than 7% of the sample, which has some 96,000 clones, 88% seen once. CDR1 is SGHRS, CDR2 YFSETQ, per germline. This CDR3 region has 15 residues. V shed 4 bases and J 5 bases; nucleotides not matched to a gene: 4. Sequences were obtained from blood. This chain uses TRBV5-1 with TRBJ2-5; TRBD2 matches at 14 bases. The origin of this receptor is a person aged 18 to 70 in good health. In nucleotides, the CDR3 is TGCGCCAGCAGCGCGGGACTAGCGGGAGCGGAGACCCAGTACTTC. Residues: CASSAGLAGAETQYF.